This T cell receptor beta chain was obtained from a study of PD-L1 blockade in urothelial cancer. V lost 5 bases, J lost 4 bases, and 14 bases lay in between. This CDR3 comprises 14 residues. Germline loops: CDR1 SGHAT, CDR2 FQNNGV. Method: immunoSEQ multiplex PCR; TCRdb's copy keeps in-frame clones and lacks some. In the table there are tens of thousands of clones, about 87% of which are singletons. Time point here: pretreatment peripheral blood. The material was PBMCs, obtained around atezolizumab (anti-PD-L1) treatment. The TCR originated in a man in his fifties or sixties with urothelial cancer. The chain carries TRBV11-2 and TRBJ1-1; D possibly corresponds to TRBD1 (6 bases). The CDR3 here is CASSVINRATEAFF. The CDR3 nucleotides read TGTGCCAGCAGCGTAATAAACAGGGCCACTGAAGCTTTCTTT.